This T cell receptor beta chain was profiled in a study of blood T cell repertoires in COVID-19. A remark on this clone: Other DNA variants within this sample encode the same CDR3.

The CDR3 is 14 residues long. The germline gives CDR1 SGHRS, CDR2 YFSETQ. Trimming took off 0 bases at V and 0 bases at J, with 4 bases between the two ends. The method was immunoSEQ multiplex PCR; TCRdb's version includes in-frame clones alone and lacks a portion of them. The table records 250,000 or so clones, 85% to 90% of them present only once. The TCR comes from an older woman with COVID-19, enrolled during active disease. The rearrangement links TRBV5-1 to TRBJ2-1; the D is unclear. The sequenced sample consisted of peripheral blood. CDR3 sequence reads: CASSLVSSYNEQFF. DNA for the CDR3: TGCGCCAGCAGCTTGGTGAGCTCCTACAATGAGCAGTTCTTC.